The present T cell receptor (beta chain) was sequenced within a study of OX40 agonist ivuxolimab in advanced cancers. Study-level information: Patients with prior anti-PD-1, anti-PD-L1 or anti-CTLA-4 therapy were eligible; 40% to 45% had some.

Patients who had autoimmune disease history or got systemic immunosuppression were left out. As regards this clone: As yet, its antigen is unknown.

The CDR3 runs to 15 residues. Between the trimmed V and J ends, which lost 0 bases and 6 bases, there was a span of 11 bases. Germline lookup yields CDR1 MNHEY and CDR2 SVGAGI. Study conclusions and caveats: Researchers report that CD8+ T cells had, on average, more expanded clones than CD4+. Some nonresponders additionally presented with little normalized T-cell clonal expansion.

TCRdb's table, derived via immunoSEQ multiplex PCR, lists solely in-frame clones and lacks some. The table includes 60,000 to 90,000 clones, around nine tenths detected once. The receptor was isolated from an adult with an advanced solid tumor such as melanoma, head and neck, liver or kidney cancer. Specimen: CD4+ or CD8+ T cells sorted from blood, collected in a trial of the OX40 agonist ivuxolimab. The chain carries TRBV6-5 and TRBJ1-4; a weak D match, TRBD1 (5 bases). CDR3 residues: CASSYSGLGDEKLFF. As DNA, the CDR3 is TGTGCCAGCAGTTACTCTGGTTTGGGGGATGAAAAACTGTTTTTT.